This T cell receptor (beta chain) was identified during a study of cytomegalovirus exposure and HLA in healthy donors. In regard to this clone: Its antigen is not known.

From germline, CDR1 is MNHNY and CDR2 SVGAGI (reference sequence). This CDR3 comprises 11 residues. Trimming shortened V by 6 bases and J by 3 bases, and 4 bases separated the two germline ends. Primers included in the PCR were 60 Vbeta and 13 Jbeta primers. The data were produced by immunoSEQ multiplex PCR, yet TCRdb's version contains in-frame clones alone and is incomplete. The sample includes 100,000 to 150,000 clones, more than 75% of them seen just once. Findings and limits, study-wide: Earlier analysis found most TCR beta V segments productive about 87% or about 30% of the time.

The V and J genes are TRBV6-6 and TRBJ2-3; unclear D gene. The sequence came from a woman between 55 and 75 years old in good health and CMV-seropositive. Input material: PBMCs. The DNA for the CDR3 is TGTGCCAGCAGAACTACAGATACGCAGTATTTT. Translation gives CASRTTDTQYF.